The 28 T cell receptor beta chains below all came from one sample that was sequenced in a study of a mutant IDH1 vaccine in newly diagnosed glioma. Time point here: week 35, safety follow-up. Each dose of the vaccine consisted of 300 ug of mutant IDH1 20-mer peptide, with topical imiquimod. TCRdb's table, derived via immunoSEQ multiplex PCR, lists solely in-frame clones and lacks some. The sample shows 20,000 to 30,000 clones, 83% of them seen only once. Their antigen targets remain unknown. The material was PBMCs, obtained from a glioma patient whose treatment included an IDH1 peptide vaccine. The receptors originated from a man in his thirties or forties with glioma.

This clone was observed a single time. The gene calls are TRBV4-3 and TRBJ2-7; D is perhaps TRBD2 (6 bases). Trimming removed 1 base at V and 3 bases at J, with 13 bases between. The CDR3 loop spans 15 amino acids. Per germline, CDR1 LGHNA and CDR2 YSLEER. In nucleotides, the CDR3 is TGCGCCAGCAGCCAAGCCCACGGGGGAATCTACGAGCAGTACTTC. This encodes CASSQAHGGIYEQYF.

The chain joins TRBV6-1 to TRBJ2-5, with TRBD1 matching 8 bases. The CDR3 runs to 12 residues. J gave up 5 bases and V 7 bases, and 3 bases lay outside the gene matches. Germline CDR1 and CDR2: MNHNS and SASEGT. In DNA form, the CDR3 reads TGTGCCAGCAACAGGGGGGCGGAGACCCAGTACTTC. It specifies CASNRGAETQYF.

This sequence joins TRBV19 and TRBJ1-6; D not resolved. Per the germline V gene, CDR1 is LNHDA and CDR2 is SQIVND (reference sequence). The V gene lost 4 bases and the J gene lost 9 bases, with 10 bases spanning the gap. This CDR3 has 13 residues. The CDR3 DNA sequence: TGTGCCAGTAGTAGTAGGGAAGGTTCACCCCTCCACTTT. The encoded protein is CASSSREGSPLHF.

The chain links TRBV6-4 to TRBJ2-1; 8 nucleotides line up with TRBD2. The CDR3 extends over 15 amino acids. The germline gives CDR1 MRHNA, CDR2 SNTAGT. The V and J ends lost 2 bases and 2 bases, in that order; junction bases with no gene match: 2. The CDR3 DNA follows: TGTGCCAGCAGTGACGGGACTAGGCCCTACAATGAGCAGTTCTTC. Translated, it gives CASSDGTRPYNEQFF.

DNA of the CDR3: TGTGCCAGCAGCTCCTGGGAGGGTGGTTCGGAAAAACTGTTTTTT. Its translation is CASSSWEGGSEKLFF. The genes are TRBV6-5 and TRBJ1-4; no clear D. The V gene's germline CDR1 is MNHEY and CDR2 SVGAGI. The CDR3 is 15 amino acids. Trimming shortened V by 6 bases and J by 8 bases, and 19 bases separated the two germline ends.

The chain joins TRBV2 to TRBJ2-7; D is perhaps TRBD2 (5 bases). This CDR3 has 12 amino acids. Trimming took off 5 bases at V and 7 bases at J, with 12 bases between the two ends. Germline lookup yields CDR1 SNHLY and CDR2 FYNNEI. The CDR3 here is CASSNRGGEQYF. CDR3 bases: TGTGCCAGCAGTAACAGAGGAGGAGAGCAGTACTTC.

J is TRBJ2-2 and V is TRBV9, with D perhaps matching TRBD1 or TRBD2 (5 bases each). V lost 2 bases, J lost 0 bases, and 17 bases lay in between. The germline gives CDR1 SGDLS, CDR2 YYNGEE. The CDR3 sequence is 18 residues long. CDR3 DNA: TGTGCCAGCAGCGTTTATACGGGGCCACGATCGAACACCGGGGAGCTGTTTTTT. Translation: CASSVYTGPRSNTGELFF.

The genes are TRBV15 and TRBJ2-7; the match to TRBD2 covers 10 bases. Germline lookup yields CDR1 LNHNV and CDR2 YYDKDF (reference sequence). The CDR3 length is 16 residues. V shed 3 bases, J shed 3 bases, and the junction held 8 bases outside the gene matches. CDR3 bases: TGTGCCACCAGCAGCGGAGGACTAGCGGATGTCTACGAGCAGTACTTC. Amino acids: CATSSGGLADVYEQYF.

The rearrangement joins TRBV29-1 to TRBJ2-2; the D is unclear. V was pared by 3 bases and J by 7 bases, with 6 bases between. The CDR3 is made up of 11 amino acids. CDR1 and CDR2 from the germline V gene are SQVTM and ANQGSEA. The DNA of the CDR3 is TGCAGCGTTGACGGTAACGGGGAGCTGTTTTTT. It encodes CSVDGNGELFF.

The chain combines TRBV7-9 with TRBJ1-1; D unclear. The CDR3 contains 14 residues. CDR1 and CDR2 (germline): SEHNR, FQNEAQ (reference sequence). V was shortened by 1 base and J by 1 base, with 7 bases between the two germline ends. The CDR3 coding sequence is TGTGCCAGCAGCTTAGTGATTGGGAACACTGAAGCTTTCTTT. This sequence encodes CASSLVIGNTEAFF.

This clone was seen just once. The chain couples TRBV6-1 to TRBJ2-3, with D perhaps given as TRBD1 or TRBD2 (5 bases each). There are 15 residues in the CDR3. Germline loops: CDR1 MNHNS, CDR2 SASEGT. V lost 6 bases and J lost 6, with 19 bases in between. CDR3 region: CASRSHGATGDTQYF. In nucleotides, the CDR3 is TGTGCCAGCAGATCCCACGGGGCGACTGGGGATACGCAGTATTTT.

In this sample, this clone turned up once. The J gene is TRBJ2-1, the V gene TRBV4-1; 8 nucleotides line up with TRBD1. V shed 0 bases and J 6 bases; nucleotides not matched to a gene: 10. CDR3 length equals 17 residues. CDR1 is MGHRA and CDR2 is YSYEKL in the germline V gene. The CDR3 here is CASSQEQGGTGGNEQFF. For the CDR3, the DNA is TGCGCCAGCAGCCAAGAGCAGGGGGGAACAGGGGGCAATGAGCAGTTCTTC.

This clone was counted between two and nine times. The genes are TRBV29-1 and TRBJ1-1, with 7 bases lining up with TRBD1. CDR1 is SQVTM, CDR2 ANQGSEA, per germline. V shed 6 bases, J shed 9 bases, and the junction held 4 bases outside the gene matches. CDR3 length equals 10 residues. CDR3 residues: CSVRQGQAFF. CDR3 in DNA: TGCAGCGTCCGACAGGGACAAGCTTTCTTT.

The V and J genes are TRBV19 and TRBJ1-1, with 10 nucleotides matching TRBD1. This CDR3 has 12 residues. The V gene end was trimmed by 6 bases and the J gene end by 6 bases; junction bases not matched to a gene: 1. Germline loops: CDR1 LNHDA, CDR2 SQIVND (reference sequence). CDR3 DNA sequence: TGTGCCAGTAGCGACAGGGGGCCTGAAGCTTTCTTT. It codes for CASSDRGPEAFF.

For the CDR3, the DNA is TGCGCCAGCAGTCCGGGTCCGGGAGGGTTAATAGAGACCCAGTACTTC. It encodes CASSPGPGGLIETQYF. This chain connects TRBV5-1 to TRBJ2-5, with 8 positions matching TRBD2. The CDR3 covers 16 residues. Trimming at V came to 5 bases and at J to 4 bases, leaving 13 bases not matched to a gene. CDR1 and CDR2 from the germline V gene are SGHRS and YFSETQ.

The V gene is TRBV7-8, the J gene TRBJ2-3; the match to TRBD2 covers 7 bases. The CDR3 has 16 residues. The V gene's germline CDR1 is SGHVS and CDR2 FQNEAQ. J lost 0 bases, V lost 6 bases, and 9 bases had no gene match. The CDR3 sequence: CASRARLAHSTDTQYF. CDR3 in DNA: TGTGCCAGCAGGGCTAGACTAGCCCATAGCACAGATACGCAGTATTTT.

The chain uses TRBV2 and TRBJ2-7; D is possibly TRBD1 (6 bases). Germline CDR1 reads SNHLY; CDR2 reads FYNNEI. The CDR3 has 14 amino acids. Trimming stripped 8 bases from V and 2 bases from J, with 16 bases between. The DNA of the CDR3 is TGTGCCAGCGTCAGGAACAGGGAAACCTACGAGCAGTACTTC. This gives the protein CASVRNRETYEQYF. Based on the CDR3 plus reference TRBV2 and TRBJ2-7, the full variable domain is EPEVTQTPSHQVTQMGQEVILRCVPISNHLYFYWYRQILGQKVEFLVSFYNNEISEKSEIFDDQFSVERPDGSNFTLKIRSTKLEDSAMYFCASVRNRETYEQYFGPGTRLTVT.

V usage is TRBV4-1 and J usage is TRBJ1-2; 7 bases align to TRBD1. Per germline, CDR1 MGHRA and CDR2 YSYEKL. V was pared by 4 bases and J by 3 bases, with 11 bases of the junction left unmatched. The CDR3 has 16 residues. The CDR3 coding sequence is TGCGCCAGCAGCCCAGAGGGGGGACAGATTTACTATGGCTACACCTTC. This encodes CASSPEGGQIYYGYTF.

This chain links TRBV5-1 with TRBJ1-1, with 9 positions matching TRBD1. Looked up from germline, CDR1 is SGHRS and CDR2 is YFSETQ. The CDR3 has 15 residues. V lost 2 bases and J lost 3; bases outside the gene matches: 5. CDR3 coding DNA: TGCGCCAGCAGCTTACTACAGGGGGCGGACACTGAAGCTTTCTTT. This translates into CASSLLQGADTEAFF.

Only a few counts were recorded for this clone. The genes are TRBV30 and TRBJ1-1; tentatively, D is TRBD1 (5 bases). CDR3 length: 13 amino acids. V lost 4 bases to trimming and J lost 5 bases, with 14 bases between them. Per germline, CDR1 GTSNPN and CDR2 SVGIG (reference sequence). The DNA for the CDR3 is TGTGCCTGGATGGGGCATCGGACGACTGAAGCTTTCTTT. Protein product: CAWMGHRTTEAFF.

This clone was seen just once. V is TRBV19 and J is TRBJ1-1, with a weak D call TRBD1 (5 bases). This CDR3 region has 13 residues. The V end lost 3 bases, the J end lost 5 bases, and 10 bases lay between the germline ends. CDR1 is LNHDA and CDR2 is SQIVND in the germline V gene (reference sequence). Here the CDR3 reads CASSMRGVTEAFF. The DNA for the CDR3 is TGTGCCAGTAGTATGCGGGGGGTGACTGAAGCTTTCTTT.

The rearrangement uses TRBV29-1 and TRBJ2-1; D might be TRBD1 (5 bases). The length of the CDR3 is 18 residues. The V gene's germline CDR1 is SQVTM and CDR2 ANQGSEA. Deletions cut 0 bases from V and 2 bases from J, with 20 bases between. The CDR3 region has the DNA TGCAGCGTTGAAGATGCGTCGCTTAAAGGACAAGCCTACAATGAGCAGTTCTTC. Its translation is CSVEDASLKGQAYNEQFF.

This chain connects TRBV6-6 to TRBJ1-2, with D hard to call. The CDR3 is 14 amino acids. The germline gives CDR1 MNHNY, CDR2 SVGAGI (reference sequence). V lost 5 bases and J 8 bases, leaving 18 bases between the germline ends. The CDR3 nucleotides are TGTGCCAGCAGTCCCGGTATGCTGGGAGAAGGCTACACCTTC. Residues: CASSPGMLGEGYTF.

This clone was picked up a small number of times. CDR3 sequence (DNA): TGCGCCAGCAGCTCGGACAGGCCGGGGGCCAAAAACATTCAGTACTTC. This gives the protein CASSSDRPGAKNIQYF. This rearrangement joins TRBV5-1 to TRBJ2-4, with 7 bases aligning to TRBD1. V lost 3 bases to trimming and J lost 1 base; unmatched junction nucleotides: 7. CDR3 length: 16 residues. CDR1 is SGHRS and CDR2 is YFSETQ in the germline V gene.

V usage is TRBV6-1 and J usage is TRBJ2-7; D tentatively reads TRBD1 or TRBD2 (5 bases each). Per germline, CDR1 MNHNS and CDR2 SASEGT. The V end was cut by 2 bases, the J end by 6 bases, with 17 bases between. The CDR3 has 15 amino acids. CDR3 coding DNA: TGTGCCAGCAGTGAACAGGCAGGGAGTGTGTCCGAGCAGTACTTC. Residues: CASSEQAGSVSEQYF.

Only a few counts were recorded for this clone. The V and J genes are TRBV28 and TRBJ1-6; D call uncertain. Germline lookup yields CDR1 MDHEN and CDR2 SYDVKM. The CDR3 runs 17 residues. V was cut by 5 bases and J by 0 bases, with 14 bases left in between. The CDR3 spells CASSPPPGSSYNSPLHF. The CDR3 DNA reads TGTGCCAGCAGTCCTCCTCCGGGGAGCTCCTATAATTCACCCCTCCACTTT.

CDR3 residues: CASSQQDRGRGTEAFF. DNA for the CDR3: TGTGCCAGCAGCCAGCAGGACAGGGGAAGAGGCACTGAAGCTTTCTTT. The V gene is TRBV7-9, the J gene TRBJ1-1; 9 bases are shared with TRBD1. There are 16 residues in the CDR3. Germline V CDR1 and CDR2: SEHNR, FQNEAQ (reference sequence). After removal of 5 bases from V and 4 bases from J, the junction contained 11 bases not matched to a gene.

The J gene is TRBJ1-5, the V gene TRBV4-1; perhaps TRBD1 as D (5 bases). With 1 base removed from V and 7 bases from J, the gap between germline ends came to 8 bases. Germline V lookup: CDR1 MGHRA, CDR2 YSYEKL. The length of the CDR3 is 13 residues. CDR3 region: CASSQGPGQPQHF. The CDR3 DNA reads TGCGCCAGCAGCCAAGGGCCAGGGCAGCCCCAGCATTTT.